The 14 T cell receptor beta chains reported below all come from one sample, sequenced in a study of T cells in Graves' hyperthyroidism and ophthalmopathy. What was amplified from RNA transcripts were TCR beta CDR3 regions. HTBI primers were employed in a first-round RT-PCR of the TCR CDR3. From the multiplex PCR reads, TCRdb called clonotypes with MiXCR, one entry per CDR3 protein. The sample shows about 480,000 distinct CDR3 sequences, roughly 14% of them seen only once. The sequencing input was blood. The receptor set was obtained from a woman aged 18-29 years with Graves' hyperthyroidism.

The DNA of the CDR3 is TGTGCCAGCAGCCCCACAGGGAGTGGAGGCGAGCAGTACGTC. This translates into CASSPTGSGGEQYV. This chain links TRBV6-1 with TRBJ2-7; tentative D call: TRBD1 (6 bases). The CDR3 runs 14 residues. Germline V gene data show CDR1 as MNHNS and CDR2 as SASEGT. Trimming cost V 6 bases and J 6 bases, with 18 bases left between them.

This clonotype has just one count. The rearrangement joins TRBV30 to TRBJ2-1; D tentatively fits TRBD1 or TRBD2 (5 bases each). The CDR3 has 11 amino acids. Germline V gives CDR1 GTSNPN, CDR2 SVGIG (reference sequence). Trimming stripped 3 bases from V and 12 bases from J, with 12 bases between. CDR3 sequence: CAWSLGARQFF. The CDR3 coding sequence is TGTGCCTGGAGCCTCGGGGCCCGGCAGTTCTTC. The variable domain in full, with the rest retrieved from reference TRBV30 and TRBJ2-1, is SQTIHQWPATLVQPVGSPLSLECTVEGTSNPNLYWYRQAAGRGLQLLFYSVGIGQISSEVPQNLSASRPQDRQFILSSKKLLLSDSGFYLCAWSLGARQFFGPGTRLTVL.

Many counts were recorded for this clonotype. CDR3 DNA sequence: TGTGCCATCAGTGAGCCTAGCGCGAGCTCCTACAATGAGCAGTTCTTC. This encodes CAISEPSASSYNEQFF. The chain is built from TRBV10-3 and TRBJ2-1, with D perhaps TRBD2 (6 bases). Between the trimmed V and J ends, which lost 2 bases and 0 bases, there was a span of 11 bases. CDR3 length: 16 residues. CDR1 is ENHRY and CDR2 is SYGVKD in the germline V gene.

There are many counts of this clonotype. The V and J genes are TRBV6-1 and TRBJ1-5, with unresolved D. Trimming removed 7 bases from V and 1 base from J, with 8 bases in between. Germline assignment: CDR1 MNHNS and CDR2 SASEGT. The CDR3 loop spans 13 amino acids. CDR3 nucleotides: TGTGCCAGCATGGGGTTAAGCAATCAGCCCCAGCATTTT. Translated, it gives CASMGLSNQPQHF.

The sample holds a few counts of this clonotype. CDR3 nucleotide sequence: TGTGCCAGCAGTTACAGGGGTTATAATGAAAAACTGTTTTTT. Translation: CASSYRGYNEKLFF. The chain joins TRBV6-2 or TRBV6-3 to TRBJ1-4; D is perhaps TRBD1 (5 bases). The CDR3 length is 14 residues. Germline CDR1 and CDR2: MNHEY and SVGEGT. V was cut by 2 bases and J by 4 bases, with 8 bases left in between.

This chain joins TRBV29-1 and TRBJ2-3; 10 nucleotides line up with TRBD1. The CDR3 sequence is 14 residues long. The V gene end was trimmed by 4 bases and the J gene end by 7 bases; junction bases not matched to a gene: 8. Germline V gene data show CDR1 as SQVTM and CDR2 as ANQGSEA. The CDR3 bases are TGCAGCGTTGTGGTGGACAGGGGGATAAATACGCAGTATTTT. Its protein is CSVVVDRGINTQYF.

This clonotype has at least ten counts. The chain links TRBV30 to TRBJ2-3, with 10 nucleotides matching TRBD2. This CDR3 has 16 residues. Looked up from germline, CDR1 is GTSNPN and CDR2 is SVGIG (reference sequence). The trim removed 2 bases at V and 4 bases at J, leaving 9 bases unmatched. The CDR3: CAWSRSSGRLADTQYF. Here the CDR3 DNA reads TGTGCCTGGAGTCGTTCTAGCGGGAGACTCGCAGATACGCAGTATTTT.

In this sample, this clonotype turned up many times. The gene calls are TRBV20-1 and TRBJ2-5, with 13 bases that match TRBD2. The germline gives CDR1 DFQATT, CDR2 SNEGSKA (reference sequence). V dropped 4 bases and J dropped 5; count of bases not matched to a gene: 10. The CDR3 consists of 16 residues. CDR3 in DNA: TGCAGTGCTAAGGGACTAGCGGGACTCCCGGGGGAGACCCAGTACTTC. Translated: CSAKGLAGLPGETQYF.

The chain recombines TRBV7-2 with TRBJ2-7; no definite D call. V lost 1 base, J lost 2 bases, and 12 bases lay in between. CDR3 size: 15 residues. Germline V gene lookup returns CDR1 SGHTA and CDR2 FQGNSA. Here the CDR3 reads CASSLDSSAAYEQYV. In DNA, the CDR3 is TGTGCCAGCAGCTTAGACAGTTCCGCAGCCTACGAGCAGTACGTC.

This clonotype occurred many times. The rearrangement uses TRBV12-3 or TRBV12-4 and TRBJ2-1; 13 bases are shared with TRBD2. CDR3 length: 14 amino acids. V lost 5 bases to trimming and J lost 14 bases; unmatched junction nucleotides: 9. The DNA of the CDR3 is TGTGCCAGCAGTGTAGGAGGACTAGCGGGAGTGGAGTTCTTC. The encoded protein is CASSVGGLAGVEFF.

This clonotype was picked up many times. The gene calls are TRBV3-1 and TRBJ2-7, with TRBD2 identical over 13 bases. This CDR3 is 17 amino acids long. Germline V gives CDR1 LGHDT, CDR2 YNNKEL (reference sequence). With 0 bases clipped from V and 0 bases from J, the junction kept 2 bases outside the gene matches. The CDR3 is CASSQDGLAGVSYEQYF. CDR3 sequence (DNA): TGTGCCAGCAGCCAAGACGGACTAGCGGGAGTCTCCTACGAGCAGTACTTC.

V gene TRBV7-2 combines with J gene TRBJ2-7, with 13 bases aligning to TRBD2. CDR3 length equals 16 residues. CDR1 SGHTA and CDR2 FQGNSA come from the germline V gene. The V and J ends lost 5 bases and 2 bases, in that order; junction bases with no gene match: 6. The CDR3 spells CASSGLAGVGAYEQYF. The DNA of the CDR3 is TGTGCCAGCAGCGGACTAGCGGGAGTCGGCGCCTACGAGCAGTACTTC.

CDR3 DNA: TGCAGTGCTAGCCCCGGAGAAAGCAGGGCCGCCTACGAGCAGTACTTC. Protein: CSASPGESRAAYEQYF. The chain employs TRBV20-1 and TRBJ2-7; TRBD1 is a possible D gene (5 bases). Germline CDR1 DFQATT, CDR2 SNEGSKA (reference sequence). V was clipped by 3 bases and J by 2 bases, with 20 bases between them. This CDR3 region has 16 residues.

The J gene is TRBJ1-2, the V gene TRBV7-2, with 12 bases that match TRBD1. In germline, CDR1 is SGHTA, CDR2 FQGNSA. Trimming at V came to 2 bases and at J to 8 bases, leaving 9 bases not matched to a gene. The CDR3 is 16 residues long. The CDR3 here is CASSLPPGQGARGYTF. CDR3 in DNA: TGTGCCAGCAGCTTACCCCCGGGACAGGGGGCGAGGGGCTACACCTTC.